The source of this T cell receptor (beta chain) is a study of T-cell memory formation after mild COVID-19. From the 5' RACE reads, TCRdb called clonotypes with MiXCR, one entry per CDR3 protein. The data contain around 310,000 distinct CDR3 sequences, approximately 15% of them singletons. The germline gives CDR1 SGHDT, CDR2 YYEEEE. Deletions cut 7 bases from V and 6 bases from J, with 20 bases between. CDR3 length: 15 residues. This chain joins TRBV5-6 and TRBJ2-1; perhaps TRBD1 as D (6 bases). This clonotype was sampled from a man in his late teens or twenties who had mild COVID-19 (a few samples of this study predate the infection). Cell type and time point are not known. The sequenced material came from PBMCs or a T cell subset sorted from them (not recorded which). The CDR3 nucleotides are TGTGCCAGCCGCCACACCGGGACATTGGGCAATGAGCAGTTCTTC. Protein sequence: CASRHTGTLGNEQFF.